This TCR beta chain stems from a study of CD8 T cells in Susac syndrome. Germline V CDR1 and CDR2: SQVTM, ANQGSEA. This CDR3 has 15 residues. V was shortened by 3 bases and J by 5 bases, with 19 bases between the two germline ends. Comments on this clonotype: Its specificity is not known.

Whole-study findings and limits: That the number of individuals in its TCR sequencing and HLA analysis was relatively small was acknowledged by the study.

The RNA input was 0.5 to 1 ug, and it was reverse transcribed with random hexamers. Using its own MiXCR run on the immunoSEQ multiplex PCR reads, TCRdb lists one record per CDR3 protein. Seen here are hundreds of thousands of distinct CDR3 sequences, over 90% observed once, and the top ten hold approximately 0.082%. V and J are TRBV29-1 and TRBJ1-2; D might be TRBD1 (6 bases). Sequencing was performed on CD4+ T cells from PBMCs. The TCR sequence derives from a human donor with multiple sclerosis. CDR3 amino acids: CSVDRGPQKVYGYTF. The CDR3, as DNA: TGCAGCGTTGACCGGGGGCCTCAGAAGGTTTATGGCTACACCTTC.